This TCR beta chain emerged from a study of cytomegalovirus exposure and HLA in healthy donors. Study summary: Early release data held about 85 million unique TCRs from HLA-typed donors. General observations from the study: For most subjects, TCR beta sequences were reported to predict HLA-A and HLA-B alleles with accuracy. TCR sequences were mostly rare, though some public TCRs occurred in many donors.

This clone was observed a few times. Antigen: not known. The PCR contained 60 Vbeta and 13 Jbeta primers. The table came from immunoSEQ multiplex PCR; TCRdb's copy has only in-frame clones and leaves some out. This table holds some 190,000 clones, just under 75% found once. Germline V gene sequence: CDR1 SQVTM, CDR2 ANQGSEA. The CDR3 length is 14 residues. Sequencing was carried out using PBMCs. The TCR sequence derives from a woman between 25 and 40 years old in good health and CMV-seropositive. This chain links TRBV29-1 with TRBJ1-1, with D tentatively TRBD1 (6 bases). CDR3 protein: CTTQYGGRDTEAFF. For the CDR3, the DNA is TGCACCACACAGTACGGGGGGCGAGACACTGAAGCTTTCTTT.